The 20 T cell receptor beta chains presented below share a single source sample, sequenced in a study of graft-versus-host responses after intestinal transplantation (dated by TCRdb to the early 2020s). The time point label of this sample denotes: cells obtained before transplantation from donor or recipient. Which antigens these TCRs recognize remains unknown. Library creation used the immunoSEQ multiplex PCR assay. TCRdb stores this immuneACCESS table with in-frame sequences only. Part of the clones is absent; in the studies checked, under half of the shortfall reflects unresolved V genes, and no reason is known for the rest. Within this sample are 99,000 or so clones, with roughly 87% of them counted one time only. The ten largest account for about 0.9% of the sample. The sample here was unstimulated CD4+ T cells sorted from spleen or lymph node cells, taken before intestinal transplant. These TCRs come from a human donor who received an intestinal transplant.

This chain uses TRBV5-4 with TRBJ2-5; TRBD2 might be the D (6 bases). The CDR3 is 15 amino acids. Germline V lookup: CDR1 SGHNT, CDR2 YYREEE (reference sequence). Between the trimmed V and J ends, which lost 5 bases and 1 base, there was a span of 15 bases. The CDR3 loop reads CASRDAGGVQETQYF. CDR3 nucleotides: TGTGCCAGCAGGGACGCGGGCGGGGTCCAAGAGACCCAGTACTTC.

This sequence joins TRBV28 and TRBJ2-7; perhaps TRBD2 as D (5 bases). The length of the CDR3 is 14 residues. V shed 4 bases and J shed 1 base, with 11 bases lying between them. The V gene's germline CDR1 is MDHEN and CDR2 SYDVKM. The DNA of the CDR3 is TGTGCCAGCAGTTCCGGACTGTCGTCCTACGAGCAGTACTTC. Its protein product is CASSSGLSSYEQYF.

This rearrangement joins TRBV30 to TRBJ1-2, with D uncertain. V was shortened by 0 bases and J by 3 bases, with 8 bases between the two germline ends. This CDR3 has 13 residues. Germline loops: CDR1 GTSNPN, CDR2 SVGIG (reference sequence). CDR3 nucleotides: TGTGCCTGGAGTGTAGAGGGTTACTATGGCTACACCTTC. Translated, it gives CAWSVEGYYGYTF.

This chain links TRBV29-1 with TRBJ2-3; weak D call: TRBD2 (5 bases). V was cut by 4 bases and J by 2 bases, with 10 bases left in between. This CDR3 is built from 13 residues. CDR1 is SQVTM and CDR2 is ANQGSEA in the germline V gene. The CDR3 sequence is CSVGGLITDTQYF. The CDR3 nucleotides read TGCAGCGTTGGCGGGCTAATCACAGATACGCAGTATTTT.

The CDR3 region is CASSVPGQGGRTYEQYF. In nucleotides, the CDR3 is TGTGCCAGCAGCGTCCCGGGACAGGGAGGAAGGACCTACGAGCAGTACTTC. The rearrangement uses TRBV11-2 and TRBJ2-7, with 9 bases matching TRBD1. Losses at the gene ends were 5 bases for V and 2 bases for J; bases not matched to a gene: 13. Germline CDR1 reads SGHAT; CDR2 reads FQNNGV. The CDR3 runs 17 residues.

In DNA, the CDR3 is TGTGCCAGCAGCCAAGATCCAGAGTACATTCAGTACTTC. It specifies CASSQDPEYIQYF. The J gene is TRBJ2-4, the V gene TRBV4-2; D is ambiguous. The CDR3 runs 13 residues. Trimming shortened V by 0 bases and J by 8 bases, and 8 bases separated the two germline ends. The germline V gene encodes CDR1 LGHNA and CDR2 YNFKEQ.

The chain recombines TRBV29-1 with TRBJ1-1; D gene ambiguous. CDR1 is SQVTM, CDR2 ANQGSEA, per germline. The length of the CDR3 is 13 residues. V lost 1 base, J lost 1 base, and 7 bases lay in between. Here the CDR3 DNA reads TGCAGCGTTGAAGTGTGGGCGAACACTGAAGCTTTCTTT. The encoded protein is CSVEVWANTEAFF.

The V gene is TRBV5-4, the J gene TRBJ2-3; 10 bases map to TRBD1. The CDR3 is 17 amino acids. The germline V gene encodes CDR1 SGHNT and CDR2 YYREEE (reference sequence). V was clipped by 2 bases and J by 4 bases; unmatched bases: 10. CDR3 sequence (DNA): TGTGCCAGCAGCTTTAGGGGCGGGACAGGGGTTCCAGATACGCAGTATTTT. It is translated as CASSFRGGTGVPDTQYF.

The gene calls are TRBV7-6 and TRBJ2-7; D uncertain. Germline lookup yields CDR1 SGHVS and CDR2 FNYEAQ. This CDR3 has 12 amino acids. V lost 2 bases and J lost 3, with 5 bases in between. CDR3 loop: CASSLPDYEQYF. The CDR3 coding sequence is TGTGCCAGCAGCTTACCGGACTACGAGCAGTACTTC.

This clone appeared a few times. V usage is TRBV7-6 and J usage is TRBJ1-3, with D uncertain. The CDR3 totals 13 residues. CDR1 and CDR2 from the germline V gene are SGHVS and FNYEAQ. The ends were cut back, 6 bases at V and 4 bases at J, with 10 bases in the middle. DNA for the CDR3: TGTGCCAGCAGTAGGCAACCCGGAAACACCATATATTTT. Amino acid sequence: CASSRQPGNTIYF.

The chain employs TRBV6-5 and TRBJ2-5; D is perhaps TRBD2 (6 bases). Germline V gene data show CDR1 as MNHEY and CDR2 as SVGAGI. V was clipped by 0 bases and J by 6 bases, with 11 bases between them. The CDR3 runs 14 residues. The CDR3 DNA reads as TGTGCCAGCAGTTACTCGTACGGGAGCAAGACCCAGTACTTC. This codes for CASSYSYGSKTQYF.

Only a few counts were recorded for this clone. The rearrangement joins TRBV27 to TRBJ2-1; 13 bases match TRBD2. The germline gives CDR1 MNHEY, CDR2 SMNVEV (reference sequence). The CDR3 spans 14 residues. Unmatched junction bases numbered 6, after V lost 8 bases and J lost 8 bases. The CDR3: CASQLAGGLDEQFF. The CDR3 DNA sequence: TGTGCCAGCCAACTAGCGGGAGGGCTGGATGAGCAGTTCTTC.

The V gene is TRBV5-1, the J gene TRBJ1-6, with TRBD1 matching over 12 bases. V shed 3 bases and J 8 bases; nucleotides not matched to a gene: 9. Germline assignment: CDR1 SGHRS and CDR2 YFSETQ. This CDR3 contains 17 residues. The CDR3 spells CASSSSGTGGMDSPLHF. The CDR3 DNA follows: TGCGCCAGCAGCTCCTCCGGGACAGGGGGCATGGATTCACCCCTCCACTTT.

V usage is TRBV7-3 and J usage is TRBJ2-1, with unresolved D. Per germline, CDR1 SGHTA and CDR2 FQGTGA. The CDR3 runs to 15 residues. Trimming cost V 5 bases and J 0 bases, with 11 bases left between them. CDR3 protein: CASSQQPSSYNEQFF. The DNA for the CDR3 is TGTGCCAGCAGCCAACAACCGAGCTCCTACAATGAGCAGTTCTTC.

The chain uses TRBV6-1 and TRBJ2-1, with 7 nucleotides matching TRBD1. Germline V gives CDR1 MNHNS, CDR2 SASEGT. V shed 6 bases and J 7 bases; nucleotides not matched to a gene: 12. The CDR3 is 15 amino acids. CDR3 bases: TGTGCCAGCAGCTTGACAGGGAAGATGGGAAATGAGCAGTTCTTC. Translating it yields CASSLTGKMGNEQFF.

A single count supports this clone. This chain uses TRBV28 with TRBJ1-4, with TRBD1 identical over 10 bases. The CDR3 extends over 15 amino acids. V was pared by 10 bases and J by 7 bases, with 12 bases of the junction left unmatched. Germline V lookup: CDR1 MDHEN, CDR2 SYDVKM. CDR3 residues: CATEISGQGTEKLFF. In DNA, the CDR3 is TGTGCCACCGAGATATCGGGACAGGGGACTGAAAAACTGTTTTTT.

The chain is built from TRBV25-1 and TRBJ1-6, with 8 nucleotides matching TRBD1. CDR3 length: 17 amino acids. Germline CDR1 reads MGHDK; CDR2 reads SYGVNS. Trimming cost V 4 bases and J 0 bases; bases outside gene matches: 5. CDR3 amino acids: CASSAGTGNSYNSPLHF. The CDR3 bases are TGTGCCAGCAGTGCCGGGACAGGAAACTCCTATAATTCACCCCTCCACTTT.

The V and J genes are TRBV30 and TRBJ2-5; TRBD2 matches at 13 bases. This CDR3 is 15 amino acids long. Germline trimming cut 5 bases from V and 7 bases from J; bases unmatched to any gene: 10. Germline V CDR1 and CDR2: GTSNPN, SVGIG (reference sequence). The CDR3 sequence: CAWAPGLAGSGTQYF. The CDR3, as DNA: TGTGCCTGGGCGCCGGGACTAGCGGGGTCGGGGACCCAGTACTTC.

The chain carries TRBV19 and TRBJ2-3; the match to TRBD2 covers 9 bases. The junction had 16 bases not matched to a gene; V was cut back by 5 bases and J by 7 bases. Germline V gene data show CDR1 as LNHDA and CDR2 as SQIVND (reference sequence). The CDR3 consists of 17 residues. The CDR3 coding sequence is TGTGCCAGTAGTTCGATGACTAGCGGCCATTCTACAAATACGCAGTATTTT. It encodes CASSSMTSGHSTNTQYF.

The chain employs TRBV30 and TRBJ1-4, with a possible D match to TRBD1 (6 bases). Per the germline V gene, CDR1 is GTSNPN and CDR2 is SVGIG (reference sequence). Trimming stripped 4 bases from V and 8 bases from J, with 11 bases between. This CDR3 contains 12 residues. The CDR3 DNA follows: TGTGCCTGGAAACAGGGTGGAGAAAAACTGTTTTTT. As protein: CAWKQGGEKLFF. Drawing the rest from reference TRBV30 and TRBJ1-4, the complete variable domain is SQTIHQWPATLVQPVGSPLSLECTVEGTSNPNLYWYRQAAGRGLQLLFYSVGIGQISSEVPQNLSASRPQDRQFILSSKKLLLSDSGFYLCAWKQGGEKLFFGSGTQLSVL.